This TCR beta chain is drawn from a study of OX40 agonist ivuxolimab in advanced cancers. At the level of the study: The study reported partial responses in three patients: one hepatocellular carcinoma, two cutaneous melanoma.

V dropped 3 bases and J dropped 2 bases, with 16 bases sitting between them. The CDR3 loop spans 16 amino acids. Germline V gene sequence: CDR1 LGHNT, CDR2 FRNRAP. No patient had autoimmune disease or received systemic immunosuppression. Method: immunoSEQ multiplex PCR; TCRdb's copy keeps in-frame clones and lacks some. This sample yields about 92,000 clones, of which about four fifths are seen a single time; around 5.5% belongs to the top ten. The sequence derives from an adult with an advanced solid tumor such as melanoma, head and neck, liver or kidney cancer. Sequencing used CD4+ or CD8+ T cells sorted from blood, obtained in a trial of the OX40 agonist ivuxolimab. This chain uses TRBV12-5 with TRBJ1-2, with TRBD1 as a possible D gene (6 bases). CDR3 coding DNA: TGTGCTAGTGGTTTAACGACCGGGACAAGCAACTATGGCTACACCTTC. This encodes CASGLTTGTSNYGYTF.